The TCR beta chain under discussion was sequenced for a study of blood T cell repertoires in COVID-19. Across the whole study: From T cells, B-cell-depleted T cells, or PBMCs came the material, which was cDNA or gDNA.

TCRdb keeps only in-frame clones here, not all; method: immunoSEQ multiplex PCR. This table holds around 94,000 clones, approximately 88% found once. In this sample, this clone turned up a few times. The sequencing sample was made of peripheral blood. The sequence was obtained from a human donor in a cohort sampled during active COVID-19.

Written as DNA, the CDR3 is TGTGCCAGCAGTCACACCAGGGGGGCCCCCAATGAAAAACTGTTTTTT. As protein: CASSHTRGAPNEKLFF. The rearrangement links TRBV2 to TRBJ1-4; 7 nucleotides match TRBD1. The CDR3 has 16 amino acids. Looked up from germline, CDR1 is SNHLY and CDR2 is FYNNEI. The V segment lost 5 bases and the J segment 5 bases; nucleotides outside the gene matches: 11.